Listed here is a single T cell receptor beta chain. The sample comes from a study of OX40 agonist ivuxolimab in advanced cancers. Profiled with immunoSEQ multiplex PCR; TCRdb holds only in-frame clones, not every one. The sample holds around 70,000 clones, roughly 90% seen once. The sample was CD4+ or CD8+ T cells sorted from blood, taken in a trial of the OX40 agonist ivuxolimab. This TCR was sampled from an adult with an advanced solid tumor such as melanoma, head and neck, liver or kidney cancer.

The CDR3 coding sequence is TGTGCCAGCAGCGAAAGACAGAGCTCCTACGAGCAGTACTTC. Translated, it gives CASSERQSSYEQYF. The rearrangement joins TRBV6-6 to TRBJ2-7; TRBD1 might be the D (5 bases). The CDR3 extends over 14 amino acids. Germline loops: CDR1 MNHNY, CDR2 SVGAGI (reference sequence). The ends were cut back, 6 bases at V and 0 bases at J, with 12 bases in the middle.